This entry lists 9 T cell receptor beta chains sequenced from one sample in a study of blood T cell repertoires in COVID-19. The table came from immunoSEQ multiplex PCR; TCRdb's copy has only in-frame clones and leaves some out. The table lists 150,000 to 200,000 clones, 75% to 90% of them singletons. The sample comprised peripheral blood. These receptors originate from a woman older than 75 with active or convalescent COVID-19.

The chain couples TRBV10-2 to TRBJ1-5, with TRBD1 matching 9 bases. Germline CDR1 reads WSHSY; CDR2 reads SAAADI. The CDR3 is 12 amino acids. Trimming cost V 4 bases and J 8 bases; bases outside gene matches: 0. CDR3 DNA: TGCGCCAGCAGTGGGACAGGGGAGCCCCAGCATTTT. Protein: CASSGTGEPQHF.

The chain couples TRBV3-1 (or the pseudogene TRBV3-2) to TRBJ2-7; D is unresolved. Germline V gene sequence: CDR1 LGHDT, CDR2 YNNKEL (reference sequence). V was pared by 3 bases and J by 9 bases, with 9 bases between. The CDR3 is 11 amino acids. The CDR3 nucleotides read TGTGCCAGCAGCCAGGGCCATCGGCAGTACTTC. It codes for CASSQGHRQYF.

This sequence joins TRBV12-3 or TRBV12-4 and TRBJ1-2; TRBD1 matches at 7 bases. Trimming cost V 5 bases and J 4 bases; bases outside gene matches: 4. This CDR3 has 13 residues. CDR3 loop: CASSTGQTYGYTF. The CDR3 nucleotides read TGTGCCAGCAGTACGGGACAGACCTATGGCTACACCTTC.

The chain employs TRBV3-1 (or the pseudogene TRBV3-2) and TRBJ2-7, with D perhaps matching TRBD1 (9 bases). Trimming removed 0 bases from V and 1 base from J, with 22 bases in between. This CDR3 comprises 19 residues. Germline V lookup: CDR1 LGHDT, CDR2 YNNKEL (reference sequence). This CDR3 reads CASSQDRRGGTGLSYEQYF. CDR3 DNA: TGTGCCAGCAGCCAAGACCGCCGGGGGGGGACAGGGTTGTCCTACGAGCAGTACTTC.

This rearrangement joins TRBV4-2 to TRBJ1-3, with a tentative D call TRBD1 (5 bases). V was shortened by 4 bases and J by 4 bases, with 14 bases between the two germline ends. The V gene's germline CDR1 is LGHNA and CDR2 YNFKEQ. The CDR3 is made up of 15 amino acids. Here the CDR3 DNA reads TGTGCCAGCAGCCCGCAGGGATTCGGCGGAAACACCATATATTTT. Translated: CASSPQGFGGNTIYF.

This chain connects TRBV9 to TRBJ1-3; no clear D. CDR1 SGDLS and CDR2 YYNGEE come from the germline V gene. With 0 bases removed from V and 3 bases from J, the gap between germline ends came to 10 bases. The CDR3 has 15 residues. The CDR3 bases are TGTGCCAGCAGCGTAGAGGTGGGAGATGGAAACACCATATATTTT. This sequence encodes CASSVEVGDGNTIYF.

This clone was detected only once. The chain has TRBV7-9 and TRBJ1-2; a weak D match, TRBD1 (5 bases). The germline CDR1 and CDR2 sequences are SEHNR and FQNEAQ (reference sequence). The CDR3 covers 16 residues. V shed 5 bases and J shed 2 bases, with 18 bases lying between them. CDR3 residues: CASSRDLALANYGYTF. In DNA form, the CDR3 reads TGTGCCAGCAGCAGGGACCTAGCCCTCGCGAACTATGGCTACACCTTC.

This CDR3 is CASSGRGDNQPQHF. Written as DNA, the CDR3 is TGTGCCAGCAGTGGCAGGGGCGATAATCAGCCCCAGCATTTT. The chain is built from TRBV27 and TRBJ1-5, with D possibly being TRBD1 (6 bases). V lost 5 bases, J lost 4 bases, and 12 bases lay in between. Looked up from germline, CDR1 is MNHEY and CDR2 is SMNVEV (reference sequence). The CDR3 extends over 14 amino acids.

A single count supports this clone. The chain employs TRBV4-2 and TRBJ2-5; D is unresolved. The CDR3 contains 14 residues. V lost 0 bases, J lost 4 bases, and 9 bases lay in between. Per the germline V gene, CDR1 is LGHNA and CDR2 is YNFKEQ. The DNA for the CDR3 is TGTGCCAGCAGCCAAGATCCTAGGTCAGAGACCCAGTACTTC. Its translation is CASSQDPRSETQYF.